This T cell receptor (beta chain) stems from a study of a mutant IDH1 vaccine in newly diagnosed glioma. Overall study context: With temozolomide cycles, or 4-6 weeks after radiotherapy alone, vaccination was started. The therapy given earlier, which was standard therapy, consisted of radiotherapy, temozolomide, or both, and most of the patients received both. Findings and caveats of the study: Evidence of vaccine-induced immune responses was documented in nearly 95% of patients.

The data were produced by immunoSEQ multiplex PCR, yet TCRdb's version contains in-frame clones alone and is incomplete. Of some 35,000 clones listed, 75% to 85% are singletons. For this clone: Its matching antigen is unknown.

Germline V gene lookup returns CDR1 MNHEY and CDR2 SVGAGI. The V and J ends lost 5 bases and 8 bases, in that order; junction bases with no gene match: 11. The CDR3 extends over 15 amino acids. The time point: week 5, during vaccination. A single vaccine dose contained 300 ug of mutant IDH1 20-mer peptide, and topical imiquimod was used with it. Sequenced here: PBMCs, sampled from a glioma patient whose treatment included an IDH1 peptide vaccine. The receptor comes from a man in his fifties or sixties with glioma. J is TRBJ2-1 and V is TRBV6-5; 8 bases agree with TRBD2. The CDR3 DNA is TGTGCCAGCAGTGACTTAGCGGGAAGCGCGTATGAGCAGTTCTTC. It encodes CASSDLAGSAYEQFF.